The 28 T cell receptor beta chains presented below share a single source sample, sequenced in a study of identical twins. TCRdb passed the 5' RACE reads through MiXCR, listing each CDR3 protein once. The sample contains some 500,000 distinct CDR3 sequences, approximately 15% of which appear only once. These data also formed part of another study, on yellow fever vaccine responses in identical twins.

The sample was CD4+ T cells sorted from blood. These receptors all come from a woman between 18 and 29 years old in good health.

The CDR3 sequence is CASSWDYSGAYNEQFF. CDR3 bases: TGTGCCAGCAGCTGGGATTATAGCGGGGCCTACAATGAGCAGTTCTTC. The chain employs TRBV7-2 and TRBJ2-1; TRBD2 agrees at 8 bases. V was pared by 4 bases and J by 2 bases, with 7 bases of the junction left unmatched. There are 16 residues in the CDR3. Germline V CDR1 and CDR2: SGHTA, FQGNSA.

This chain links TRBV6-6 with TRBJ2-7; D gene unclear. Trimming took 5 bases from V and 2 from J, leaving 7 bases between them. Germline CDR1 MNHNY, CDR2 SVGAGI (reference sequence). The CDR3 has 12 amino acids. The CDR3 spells CASSTLPYEQYF. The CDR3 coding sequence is TGTGCCAGCAGTACCCTCCCCTACGAGCAGTACTTC.

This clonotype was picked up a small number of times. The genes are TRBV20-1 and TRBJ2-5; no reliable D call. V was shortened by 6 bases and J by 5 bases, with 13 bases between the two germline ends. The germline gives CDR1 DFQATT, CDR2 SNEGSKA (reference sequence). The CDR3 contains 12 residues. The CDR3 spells CSAGPRHETQYF. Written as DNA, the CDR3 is TGCAGTGCCGGACCCCGTCATGAGACCCAGTACTTC.

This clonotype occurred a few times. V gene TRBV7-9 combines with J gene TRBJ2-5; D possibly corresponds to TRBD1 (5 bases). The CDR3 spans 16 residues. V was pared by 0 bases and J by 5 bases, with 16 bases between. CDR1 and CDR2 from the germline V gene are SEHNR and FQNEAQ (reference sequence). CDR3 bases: TGTGCCAGCAGCTTAGCAGGGGTCACTCCCCGCGAGACCCAGTACTTC. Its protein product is CASSLAGVTPRETQYF. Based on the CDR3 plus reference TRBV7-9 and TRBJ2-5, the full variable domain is DTGVSQNPRHKITKRGQNVTFRCDPISEHNRLYWYRQTLGQGPEFLTYFQNEAQLEKSRLLSDRFSAERPKGSFSTLEIQRTEQGDSAMYLCASSLAGVTPRETQYFGPGTRLLVL.

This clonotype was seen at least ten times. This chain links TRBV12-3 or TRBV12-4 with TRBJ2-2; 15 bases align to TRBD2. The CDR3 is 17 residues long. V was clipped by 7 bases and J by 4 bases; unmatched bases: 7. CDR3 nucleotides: TGTGCCAGCACCCGGACTAGCGGGGGGGCCTCCACCGGGGAGCTGTTTTTT. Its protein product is CASTRTSGGASTGELFF.

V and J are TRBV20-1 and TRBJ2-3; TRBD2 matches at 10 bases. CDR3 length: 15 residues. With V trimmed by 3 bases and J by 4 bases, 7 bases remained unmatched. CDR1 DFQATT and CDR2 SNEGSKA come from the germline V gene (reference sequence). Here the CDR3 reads CSASTGTSVADTQYF. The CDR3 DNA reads TGCAGTGCTAGCACCGGGACTAGCGTCGCAGATACGCAGTATTTT.

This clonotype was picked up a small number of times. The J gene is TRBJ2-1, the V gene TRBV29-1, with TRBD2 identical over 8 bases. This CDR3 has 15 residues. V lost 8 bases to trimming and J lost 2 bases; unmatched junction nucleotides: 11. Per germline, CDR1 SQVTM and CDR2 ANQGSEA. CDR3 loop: CSSGGGLTAYNEQFF. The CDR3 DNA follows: TGCAGCTCCGGGGGGGGACTAACCGCCTACAATGAGCAGTTCTTC.

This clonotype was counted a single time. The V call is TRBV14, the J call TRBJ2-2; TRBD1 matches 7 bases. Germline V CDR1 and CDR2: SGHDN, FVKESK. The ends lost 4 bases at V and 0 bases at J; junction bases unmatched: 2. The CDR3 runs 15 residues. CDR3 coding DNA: TGTGCCAGCAGCCGGGACAGTCCGAACACCGGGGAGCTGTTTTTT. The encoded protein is CASSRDSPNTGELFF. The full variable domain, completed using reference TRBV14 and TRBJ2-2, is EAGVTQFPSHSVIEKGQTVTLRCDPISGHDNLYWYRRVMGKEIKFLLHFVKESKQDESGMPNNRFLAERTGGTYSTLKVQPAELEDSGVYFCASSRDSPNTGELFFGEGSRLTVL.

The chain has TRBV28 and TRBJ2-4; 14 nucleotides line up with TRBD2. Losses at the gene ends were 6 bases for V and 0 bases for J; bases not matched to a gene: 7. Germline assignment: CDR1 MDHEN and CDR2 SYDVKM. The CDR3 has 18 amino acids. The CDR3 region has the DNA TGTGCCAGCAGCCGTGGACTAGCGGGAGGTGTAGCCAAAAACATTCAGTACTTC. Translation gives CASSRGLAGGVAKNIQYF.

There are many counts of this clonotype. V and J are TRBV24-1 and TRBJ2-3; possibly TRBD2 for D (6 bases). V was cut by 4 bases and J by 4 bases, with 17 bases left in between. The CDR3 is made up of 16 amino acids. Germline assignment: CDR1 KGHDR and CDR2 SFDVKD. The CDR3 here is CATSESGPGGSDTQYF. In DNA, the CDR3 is TGTGCCACCAGTGAGTCCGGGCCCGGAGGGTCAGATACGCAGTATTTT.

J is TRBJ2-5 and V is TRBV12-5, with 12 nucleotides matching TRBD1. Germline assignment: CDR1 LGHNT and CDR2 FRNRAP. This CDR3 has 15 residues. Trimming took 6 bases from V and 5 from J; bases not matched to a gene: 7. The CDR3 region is CASGGTGGYMETQYF. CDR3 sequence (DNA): TGTGCTAGTGGAGGGACAGGGGGCTATATGGAGACCCAGTACTTC.

This CDR3 is CASSEGLRGKTQYF. CDR3 bases: TGCGCCAGCAGCGAGGGACTTAGGGGGAAGACCCAGTACTTC. This rearrangement joins TRBV5-1 to TRBJ2-5, with D possibly being TRBD1 or TRBD2 (6 bases each). CDR3 length: 14 residues. Between the trimmed V and J ends, which lost 4 bases and 6 bases, there was a span of 16 bases. Germline-derived CDR1 and CDR2 are SGHRS and YFSETQ.

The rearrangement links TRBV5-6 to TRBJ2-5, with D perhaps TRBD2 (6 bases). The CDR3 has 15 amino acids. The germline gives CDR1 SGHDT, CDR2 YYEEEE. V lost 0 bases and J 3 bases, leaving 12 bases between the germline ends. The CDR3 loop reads CASSLVLSGKETQYF. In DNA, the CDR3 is TGTGCCAGCAGCTTGGTTCTTAGCGGAAAAGAGACCCAGTACTTC.

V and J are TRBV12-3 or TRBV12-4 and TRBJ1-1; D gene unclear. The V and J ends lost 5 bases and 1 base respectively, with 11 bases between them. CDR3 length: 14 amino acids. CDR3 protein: CASSNRGENTEAFF. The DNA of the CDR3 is TGTGCCAGCAGTAACCGAGGTGAGAACACTGAAGCTTTCTTT.

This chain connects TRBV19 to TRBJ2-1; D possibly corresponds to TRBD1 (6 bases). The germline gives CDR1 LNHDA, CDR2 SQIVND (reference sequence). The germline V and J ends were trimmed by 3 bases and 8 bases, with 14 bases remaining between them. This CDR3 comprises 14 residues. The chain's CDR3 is CASSINRVGDEQFF. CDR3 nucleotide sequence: TGTGCCAGTAGTATTAACAGGGTCGGGGATGAGCAGTTCTTC. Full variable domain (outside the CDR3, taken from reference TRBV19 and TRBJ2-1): DGGITQSPKYLFRKEGQNVTLSCEQNLNHDAMYWYRQDPGQGLRLIYYSQIVNDFQKGDIAEGYSVSREKKESFPLTVTSAQKNPTAFYLCASSINRVGDEQFFGPGTRLTVL.

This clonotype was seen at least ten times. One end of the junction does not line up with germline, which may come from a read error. The CDR3 spells CASSRGLAGAYEQYF. The DNA for the CDR3 is TGCGCCAGCAGCCGGGGACTAGCGGGAGCCTACGAGCAGTACTTC. The chain joins TRBV3-1 to TRBJ2-7; 14 nucleotides match TRBD2. CDR3 length equals 15 residues. Looked up from germline, CDR1 is LGHDT and CDR2 is YNNKEL (reference sequence).

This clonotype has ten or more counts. CDR3 protein: CSVASRDRYNEQFF. CDR3 coding DNA: TGCAGCGTTGCGTCCCGGGACAGATACAATGAGCAGTTCTTC. V gene TRBV29-1 combines with J gene TRBJ2-1, with 7 bases that match TRBD1. After removal of 4 bases from V and 4 bases from J, the junction contained 7 bases not matched to a gene. The CDR3 is 14 residues long. Germline lookup yields CDR1 SQVTM and CDR2 ANQGSEA.

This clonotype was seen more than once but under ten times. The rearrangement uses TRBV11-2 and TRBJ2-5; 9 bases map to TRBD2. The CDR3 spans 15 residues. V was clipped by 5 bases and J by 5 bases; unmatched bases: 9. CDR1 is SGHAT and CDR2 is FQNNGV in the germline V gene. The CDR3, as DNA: TGTGCCAGCAGCCCCGAACTAGCGGGCGTGGAGACCCAGTACTTC. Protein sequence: CASSPELAGVETQYF. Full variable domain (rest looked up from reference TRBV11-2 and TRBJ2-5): EAGVAQSPRYKIIEKRQSVAFWCNPISGHATLYWYQQILGQGPKLLIQFQNNGVVDDSQLPKDRFSAERLKGVDSTLKIQPAKLEDSAVYLCASSPELAGVETQYFGPGTRLLVL.

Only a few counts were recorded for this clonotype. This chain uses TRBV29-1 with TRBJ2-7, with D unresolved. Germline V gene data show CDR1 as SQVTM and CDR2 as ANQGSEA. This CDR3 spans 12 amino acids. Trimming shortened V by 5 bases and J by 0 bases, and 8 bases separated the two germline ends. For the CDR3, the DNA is TGCAGCGTTTCTTCTAGCTCCTACGAGCAGTACTTC. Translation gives CSVSSSSYEQYF.

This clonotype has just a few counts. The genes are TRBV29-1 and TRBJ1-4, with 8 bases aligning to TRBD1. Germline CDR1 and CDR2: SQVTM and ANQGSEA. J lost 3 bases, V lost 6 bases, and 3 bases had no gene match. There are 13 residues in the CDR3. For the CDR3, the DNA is TGCAGCGTCCAGGGGGCGGCTAATGAAAAACTGTTTTTT. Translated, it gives CSVQGAANEKLFF.

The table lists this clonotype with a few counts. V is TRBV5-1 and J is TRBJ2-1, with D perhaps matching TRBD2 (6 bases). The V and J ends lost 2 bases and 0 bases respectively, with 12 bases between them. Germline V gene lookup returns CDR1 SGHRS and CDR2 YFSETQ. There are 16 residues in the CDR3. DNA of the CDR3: TGCGCCAGCAGCTTTCAGGCGGGATCCTCCTACAATGAGCAGTTCTTC. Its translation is CASSFQAGSSYNEQFF.

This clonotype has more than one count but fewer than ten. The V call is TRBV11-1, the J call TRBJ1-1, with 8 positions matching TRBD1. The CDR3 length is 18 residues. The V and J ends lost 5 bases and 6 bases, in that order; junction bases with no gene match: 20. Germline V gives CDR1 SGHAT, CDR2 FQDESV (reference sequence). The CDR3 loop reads CASSKRTLKRTGLPEAFF. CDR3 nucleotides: TGTGCCAGCAGCAAAAGAACCCTAAAGCGGACAGGGCTGCCTGAAGCTTTCTTT. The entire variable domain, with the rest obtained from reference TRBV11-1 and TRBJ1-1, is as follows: EAEVAQSPRYKITEKSQAVAFWCDPISGHATLYWYRQILGQGPELLVQFQDESVVDDSQLPKDRFSAERLKGVDSTLKIQPAELGDSAMYLCASSKRTLKRTGLPEAFFGQGTRLTVV.

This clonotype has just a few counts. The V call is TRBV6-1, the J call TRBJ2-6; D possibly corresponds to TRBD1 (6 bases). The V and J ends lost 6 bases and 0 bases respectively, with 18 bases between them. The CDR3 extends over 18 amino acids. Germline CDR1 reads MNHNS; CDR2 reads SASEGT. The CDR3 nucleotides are TGTGCCAGCAGCCTAAATCCGGGACAACACTCTGGGGCCAACGTCCTGACTTTC. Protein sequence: CASSLNPGQHSGANVLTF.

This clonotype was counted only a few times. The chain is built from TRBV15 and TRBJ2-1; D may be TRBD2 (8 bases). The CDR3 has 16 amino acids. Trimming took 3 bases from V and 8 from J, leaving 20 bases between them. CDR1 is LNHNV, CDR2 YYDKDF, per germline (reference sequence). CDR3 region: CATSSMSGGLGDEQFF. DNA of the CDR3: TGTGCCACCAGCAGTATGTCAGGGGGACTAGGTGATGAGCAGTTCTTC.

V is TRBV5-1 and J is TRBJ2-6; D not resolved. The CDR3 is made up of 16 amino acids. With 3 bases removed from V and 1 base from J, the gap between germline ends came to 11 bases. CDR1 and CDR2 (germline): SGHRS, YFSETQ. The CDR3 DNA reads TGCGCCAGCAGCTCAACTGCCTCTTCTGGGGCCAACGTCCTGACTTTC. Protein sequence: CASSSTASSGANVLTF.

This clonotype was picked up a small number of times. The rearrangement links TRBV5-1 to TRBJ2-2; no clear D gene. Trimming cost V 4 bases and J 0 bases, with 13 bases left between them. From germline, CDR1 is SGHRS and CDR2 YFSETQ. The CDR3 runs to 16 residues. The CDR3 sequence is CASSQNRKSNTGELFF. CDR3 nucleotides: TGCGCCAGCAGCCAGAACAGAAAATCGAACACCGGGGAGCTGTTTTTT. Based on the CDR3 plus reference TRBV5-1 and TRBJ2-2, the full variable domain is KAGVTQTPRYLIKTRGQQVTLSCSPISGHRSVSWYQQTPGQGLQFLFEYFSETQRNKGNFPGRFSGRQFSNSRSEMNVSTLELGDSALYLCASSQNRKSNTGELFFGEGSRLTVL.

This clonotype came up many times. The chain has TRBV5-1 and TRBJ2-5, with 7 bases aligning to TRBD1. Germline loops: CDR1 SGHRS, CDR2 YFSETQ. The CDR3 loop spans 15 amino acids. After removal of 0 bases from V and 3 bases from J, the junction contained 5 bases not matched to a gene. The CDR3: CASSLGQGGEETQYF. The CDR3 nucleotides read TGCGCCAGCAGCTTGGGACAGGGCGGCGAAGAGACCCAGTACTTC.

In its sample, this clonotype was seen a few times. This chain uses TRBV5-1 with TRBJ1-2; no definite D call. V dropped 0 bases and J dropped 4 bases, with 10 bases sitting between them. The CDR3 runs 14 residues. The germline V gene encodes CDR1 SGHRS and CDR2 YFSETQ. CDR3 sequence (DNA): TGCGCCAGCAGCTTGGGCGGTTCCCTCTATGGCTACACCTTC. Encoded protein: CASSLGGSLYGYTF.